The rows below give T cell receptor beta chains drawn from one sample of a study of blood T cells in healthy people across ages. TCRdb re-called the 5' RACE reads through MiXCR, storing one row per CDR3 protein. The profile covers fewer than 750,000 distinct CDR3 sequences, with 40% to 55% appearing a single time and 20% to 25% taken by the ten largest. Sequencing was done on a sample of blood. These receptor sequences come from a man older than 75 in good health. The CDR3 runs from the conserved cysteine through the conserved F or W. The D gene is left open where the match is weak. The listing skips clone size in some rows; elsewhere it reads once, few, many or a size class.

many,TRBV6-6,-,CATQNGEGDYGYTF
-,TRBV9,-,CASSVASSGFGNTIYF
many,TRBV6-6,TRBD1,CASSYQTGLSSYEQYF
many,TRBV9,-,CASSPEQGNYGYTF
few,TRBV6-2/TRBV6-3,-,CASSYGVKGGEQYF
-,TRBV30,-,CAWTSSGTQYF
-,TRBV7-2,TRBD1,CASSSQGAPFYYEQYF
-,TRBV7-6,-,CASTLSFSSPGDNQPQHF
once,TRBV14,TRBD1,CASSQVQGARGYGYTF
-,TRBV7-9,TRBD2,CASSFGLAGGPDGELFF
-,TRBV12-3/TRBV12-4,-,CASSFRRSGDTEAFF
-,TRBV7-9,-,CASSKTGYGYTF
once,TRBV7-2,-,CASSSVMGTEAFF
-,TRBV4-1,-,CASSPEGLRRELFF
-,TRBV12-3/TRBV12-4,TRBD1,CGSSFGRTGGFGYGYTF
-,TRBV2,-,CASSALRRPSTDTQYF
-,TRBV20-1,TRBD2,CSARDFSSGGYNEQFF
few,TRBV20-1,-,CSARDGGDPNYGYTF
-,TRBV20-1,TRBD2,CSAGTSGSYEQYF
few,TRBV29-1,-,CIGEVTDTQYF
-,TRBV6-1,-,CASSEEVQYF
-,TRBV3-1,TRBD2,CASSQGFPSSGRRNEQYF
few,TRBV7-2,TRBD1,CASSLGGTEVQETQYF
few,TRBV29-1,-,CSVEGGQGQETQYF
-,TRBV7-2,TRBD1,CASSPTGGRSYEQYF
few,TRBV7-2,TRBD2,CASSSGLAGVRTQYF
-,TRBV7-9,-,CASSLVGTVVGEQYF
-,TRBV2,-,CASSELGILEPQHF
once,TRBV12-3/TRBV12-4,TRBD1,CASRGNRGPDTEAFF
-,TRBV7-2,TRBD1,CASSKNRGAYEQYF
-,TRBV9,TRBD1,CASSVGQGGYEQYF
-,TRBV6-6,-,CASSDSSLSGEAFF
-,TRBV24-1,TRBD1,CAASDATGGSTDTQYF
-,TRBV4-2,TRBD1,CASSRDTGDRGKLFF
-,TRBV20-1,TRBD2,CSATAGTSGREQYF
-,TRBV10-1,-,CASSKRSTDTQYF
many,TRBV29-1,-,CSALGDSYNEQFF
-,TRBV7-9,-,CASSLDRGFYEQYF
-,TRBV12-5,-,CASGLVGRDTQYF
many,TRBV6-5,-,CASSQGETKYF
-,TRBV20-1,-,CSAQVGTLREKLFF
few,TRBV20-1,-,CSAYDSSYNEQFF
-,TRBV4-3,TRBD2,CASSQDPLPGPGGLAGPDTQYF
-,TRBV7-8,TRBD2,CASSATGTSGRSEQFF
few,TRBV15,TRBD2,CATSGAGTSSVEQFF
-,TRBV3-1,TRBD2,CASSHGLATPYF
few,TRBV10-3,-,CATGADSNYGYTF
-,TRBV27,TRBD1,CASSFRQGSSYNSPLHF
few,TRBV12-3/TRBV12-4,-,CASSFPGELFF
-,TRBV6-4,-,CASSETATNEKLFF
-,TRBV12-3/TRBV12-4,-,CASSIHGGETQYF
many,TRBV7-9,-,CASSSIGGAETQYF
-,TRBV20-1,-,CSARDFRGHETQYF
few,TRBV7-2,TRBD1,CASSLAGTGGTDTQYF
-,TRBV20-1,TRBD2,CSARDLREYQETQYF
-,TRBV5-6,TRBD1,CASRNRDRINSYEQYF
-,TRBV10-3,-,CAIMGFAPNTEAFF